The rows below give T cell receptor beta chains drawn from one sample of a study of shared T cell receptors in the human thymus. The method was immunoSEQ multiplex PCR; TCRdb's version includes in-frame clones alone and lacks a portion of them. The sample records hundreds of thousands of clones, roughly 90% being singletons. The same data also contributed to another study, on human thymus T cells.

The material sequenced was thymocytes. The receptors derive from a boy in the first two years of life with a congenital heart defect. Both conserved end residues are part of each CDR3. The order of the fields is J gene, clone size, V gene, D gene, CDR3 protein, CDR3 DNA. D genes are given only for firm matches. Only some rows state a clone size, as once, few, many or a class for expanded clones.

j_gene: TRBJ1-1; abundance: -; v_gene: TRBV7-2; d_gene: -; CDR3aa: CASSLALRAQNTEAFF; CDR3nt: TGTGCCAGCAGCTTAGCGCTTCGCGCTCAGAACACTGAAGCTTTCTTT
j_gene: TRBJ2-5; abundance: -; v_gene: TRBV4-2; d_gene: -; CDR3aa: CASSQAAERQYEETQYF; CDR3nt: TGTGCCAGCAGCCAAGCCGCCGAGAGACAGTACGAAGAGACCCAGTACTTC
j_gene: TRBJ1-4; abundance: -; v_gene: TRBV27; d_gene: TRBD1; CDR3aa: CASSRQGANEKLFF; CDR3nt: TGTGCCAGCAGTCGACAGGGGGCTAATGAAAAACTGTTTTTT
j_gene: TRBJ2-1; abundance: -; v_gene: TRBV7-6; d_gene: -; CDR3aa: CASSLGGDPYNEQFF; CDR3nt: TGTGCCAGCAGCTTGGGCGGGGACCCCTACAATGAGCAGTTCTTC
j_gene: TRBJ2-7; abundance: -; v_gene: TRBV13; d_gene: TRBD2; CDR3aa: CASSSQYVAGLYEQYF; CDR3nt: TGTGCCAGCAGCTCCCAGTATGTAGCGGGGCTCTACGAGCAGTACTTC
j_gene: TRBJ2-2; abundance: few; v_gene: TRBV4-3; d_gene: TRBD2; CDR3aa: CASSQGLAGVDGELFF; CDR3nt: TGCGCCAGCAGCCAAGGACTAGCGGGAGTCGACGGGGAGCTGTTTTTT
j_gene: TRBJ2-5; abundance: -; v_gene: TRBV30; d_gene: TRBD1; CDR3aa: CAWSEGQGAHGETQYF; CDR3nt: TGTGCCTGGAGTGAGGGACAGGGGGCGCATGGAGAGACCCAGTACTTC
j_gene: TRBJ2-2; abundance: -; v_gene: TRBV5-6; d_gene: -; CDR3aa: CASSSRAGQTNTGELFF; CDR3nt: TGTGCCAGCAGCTCAAGGGCGGGACAGACGAACACCGGGGAGCTGTTTTTT
j_gene: TRBJ2-1; abundance: few; v_gene: TRBV5-6; d_gene: TRBD2; CDR3aa: CASRRPSGGLAGGDEQFF; CDR3nt: TGTGCCAGCCGCCGGCCTAGCGGGGGCCTGGCTGGTGGCGATGAGCAGTTCTTC
j_gene: TRBJ2-3; abundance: few; v_gene: TRBV11-2; d_gene: TRBD2; CDR3aa: CASSFPSGRAPDTQYF; CDR3nt: TGTGCCAGCAGCTTTCCTAGCGGGAGGGCCCCAGATACGCAGTATTTT
j_gene: TRBJ2-5; abundance: -; v_gene: TRBV4-3; d_gene: -; CDR3aa: CASSLETTGETQYF; CDR3nt: TGCGCCAGCAGCCTAGAAACTACTGGGGAGACCCAGTACTTC
j_gene: TRBJ2-5; abundance: -; v_gene: TRBV7-2; d_gene: -; CDR3aa: CASTIPIVRETQYF; CDR3nt: TGTGCCAGCACCATACCCATCGTTCGGGAGACCCAGTACTTC
j_gene: TRBJ2-7; abundance: few; v_gene: TRBV7-2; d_gene: TRBD2; CDR3aa: CASSFLAGEYCEQYF; CDR3nt: TGTGCCAGCAGCTTCCTAGCGGGAGAGTATTGCGAGCAGTACTTC
j_gene: TRBJ2-7; abundance: -; v_gene: TRBV5-1; d_gene: TRBD1; CDR3aa: CASSSGTGDPHEQYF; CDR3nt: TGCGCCAGCAGCTCCGGGACAGGGGATCCCCACGAGCAGTACTTC
j_gene: TRBJ2-7; abundance: -; v_gene: TRBV5-8; d_gene: TRBD1; CDR3aa: CASSLERGQGASYEQYF; CDR3nt: TGTGCCAGCAGCTTGGAAAGAGGGCAGGGGGCGTCCTACGAGCAGTACTTC
j_gene: TRBJ1-5; abundance: once; v_gene: TRBV18; d_gene: -; CDR3aa: CASSGTHNQPQHF; CDR3nt: TGTGCCAGCTCAGGGACACATAATCAGCCCCAGCATTTT
j_gene: TRBJ1-5; abundance: -; v_gene: TRBV28; d_gene: -; CDR3aa: CASSLSGGNQPQHF; CDR3nt: TGTGCCAGCAGTTTATCAGGGGGCAATCAGCCCCAGCATTTT
j_gene: TRBJ1-1; abundance: once; v_gene: TRBV11-3; d_gene: -; CDR3aa: CASSCRTADEAFF; CDR3nt: TGTGCCAGCAGCTGCCGTACAGCCGACGAAGCTTTCTTT
j_gene: TRBJ1-3; abundance: -; v_gene: TRBV5-6; d_gene: TRBD1; CDR3aa: CASSLAGAGQDEGNTIYF; CDR3nt: TGTGCCAGCAGCTTGGCGGGGGCAGGACAGGACGAAGGAAACACCATATATTTT
j_gene: TRBJ2-3; abundance: -; v_gene: TRBV5-1; d_gene: -; CDR3aa: CASSLDGDTQYF; CDR3nt: TGCGCCAGCAGCTTGGACGGAGATACGCAGTATTTT
j_gene: TRBJ2-7; abundance: -; v_gene: TRBV29-1; d_gene: -; CDR3aa: CSVEEGGIPHEQYF; CDR3nt: TGCAGCGTTGAAGAGGGCGGGATTCCCCACGAGCAGTACTTC
j_gene: TRBJ2-2; abundance: -; v_gene: TRBV4-2; d_gene: TRBD2; CDR3aa: CASSQDGTRLAGGDLNTGELFF; CDR3nt: TGTGCCAGCAGCCAAGATGGAACTCGACTAGCGGGAGGGGACTTGAACACCGGGGAGCTGTTTTTT
j_gene: TRBJ2-7; abundance: -; v_gene: TRBV27; d_gene: -; CDR3aa: CASTRSYEQYF; CDR3nt: TGTGCCAGCACCCGTTCCTACGAGCAGTACTTC
j_gene: TRBJ2-1; abundance: -; v_gene: TRBV4-3; d_gene: TRBD2; CDR3aa: CASSHAGTRPYNEQFF; CDR3nt: TGCGCCAGCAGCCACGCGGGGACTAGGCCCTACAATGAGCAGTTCTTC
j_gene: TRBJ2-5; abundance: -; v_gene: TRBV7-9; d_gene: TRBD2; CDR3aa: CASSPRRILAGKQETQYF; CDR3nt: TGTGCCAGCAGCCCCCGCCGAATTCTAGCGGGGAAACAAGAGACCCAGTACTTC
j_gene: TRBJ1-1; abundance: -; v_gene: TRBV19; d_gene: -; CDR3aa: CASSIEGSNTEAFF; CDR3nt: TGTGCCAGTAGTATAGAGGGCTCGAACACTGAAGCTTTCTTT
j_gene: TRBJ2-5; abundance: -; v_gene: TRBV11-2; d_gene: -; CDR3aa: CASSPPPLGGQETQYF; CDR3nt: TGTGCCAGCAGCCCACCCCCTTTAGGGGGCCAAGAGACCCAGTACTTC
j_gene: TRBJ2-7; abundance: -; v_gene: TRBV14; d_gene: -; CDR3aa: CASSSHRDTSYEQYF; CDR3nt: TGTGCCAGCAGCTCCCACCGGGACACCTCCTACGAGCAGTACTTC
j_gene: TRBJ1-5; abundance: -; v_gene: TRBV14; d_gene: -; CDR3aa: CASSQESGQPQHF; CDR3nt: TGTGCCAGCAGCCAAGAGTCCGGGCAGCCCCAGCATTTT
j_gene: TRBJ2-1; abundance: -; v_gene: TRBV5-8; d_gene: -; CDR3aa: CASSLDSKNEQFF; CDR3nt: TGTGCCAGCAGCTTGGACAGCAAGAATGAGCAGTTCTTC
j_gene: TRBJ2-7; abundance: -; v_gene: TRBV6-5; d_gene: -; CDR3aa: CATAAGESSYEQYF; CDR3nt: TGTGCCACGGCCGCAGGGGAGAGCTCCTACGAGCAGTACTTC
j_gene: TRBJ2-2; abundance: -; v_gene: TRBV2; d_gene: TRBD1; CDR3aa: CASSASRGYTGELFF; CDR3nt: TGTGCCAGCAGTGCCTCCAGGGGGTACACCGGGGAGCTGTTTTTT
j_gene: TRBJ1-6; abundance: -; v_gene: TRBV15; d_gene: TRBD1; CDR3aa: CATSKDRDQNSPLHF; CDR3nt: TGTGCCACCAGCAAGGACAGGGATCAAAATTCACCCCTCCACTTT
j_gene: TRBJ1-4; abundance: -; v_gene: TRBV15; d_gene: -; CDR3aa: CATSRENREREKKLFF; CDR3nt: TGTGCCACCAGCAGAGAGAACCGGGAGAGAGAAAAAAAACTGTTTTTT
j_gene: TRBJ2-7; abundance: -; v_gene: TRBV30; d_gene: TRBD2; CDR3aa: CAWSKSGSKEQYF; CDR3nt: TGTGCCTGGAGTAAAAGCGGGAGCAAAGAGCAGTACTTC